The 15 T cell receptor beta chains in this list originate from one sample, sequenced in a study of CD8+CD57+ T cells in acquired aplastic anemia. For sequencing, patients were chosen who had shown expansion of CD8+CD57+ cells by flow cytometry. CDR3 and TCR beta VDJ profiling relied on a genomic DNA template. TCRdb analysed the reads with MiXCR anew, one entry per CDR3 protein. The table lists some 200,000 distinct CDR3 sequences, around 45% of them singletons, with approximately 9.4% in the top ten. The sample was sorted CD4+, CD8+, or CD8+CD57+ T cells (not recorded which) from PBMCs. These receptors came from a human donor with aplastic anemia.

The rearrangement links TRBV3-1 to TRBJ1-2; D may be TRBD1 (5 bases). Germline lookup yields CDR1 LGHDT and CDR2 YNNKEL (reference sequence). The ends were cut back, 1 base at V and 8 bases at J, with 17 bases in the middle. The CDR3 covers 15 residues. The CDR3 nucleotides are TGTGCCAGCAGCCAAGCGGGGCCGCCTGGGATCGGCTACACCTTC. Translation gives CASSQAGPPGIGYTF. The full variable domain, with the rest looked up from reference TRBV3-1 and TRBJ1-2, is DTAVSQTPKYLVTQMGNDKSIKCEQNLGHDTMYWYKQDSKKFLKIMFSYNNKELIINETVPNRFSPKSPDKAHLNLHINSLELGDSAVYFCASSQAGPPGIGYTFGSGTRLTVV.

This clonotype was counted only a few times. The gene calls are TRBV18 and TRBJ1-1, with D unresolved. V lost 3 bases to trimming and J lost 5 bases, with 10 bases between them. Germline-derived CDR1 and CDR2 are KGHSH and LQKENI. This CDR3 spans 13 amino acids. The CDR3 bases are TGTGCCAGCTCACCCGAGTCTAAGACTGAAGCTTTCTTT. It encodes CASSPESKTEAFF.

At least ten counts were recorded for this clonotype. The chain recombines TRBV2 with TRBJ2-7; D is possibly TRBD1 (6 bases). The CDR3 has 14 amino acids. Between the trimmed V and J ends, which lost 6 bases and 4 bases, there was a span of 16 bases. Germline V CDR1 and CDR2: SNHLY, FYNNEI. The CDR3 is CASSPKQGHYEQYF. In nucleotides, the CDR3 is TGTGCCAGCAGCCCTAAACAGGGCCATTACGAGCAGTACTTC.

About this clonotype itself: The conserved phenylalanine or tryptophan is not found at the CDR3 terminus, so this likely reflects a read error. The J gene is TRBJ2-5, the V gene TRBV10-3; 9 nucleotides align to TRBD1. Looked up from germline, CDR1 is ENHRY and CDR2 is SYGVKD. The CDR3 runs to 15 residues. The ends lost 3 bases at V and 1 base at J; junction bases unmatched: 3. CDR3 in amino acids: CAISDRDRVQETQYY. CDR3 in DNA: TGTGCCATCAGTGATAGGGACAGGGTCCAAGAGACCCAGTACTAC.

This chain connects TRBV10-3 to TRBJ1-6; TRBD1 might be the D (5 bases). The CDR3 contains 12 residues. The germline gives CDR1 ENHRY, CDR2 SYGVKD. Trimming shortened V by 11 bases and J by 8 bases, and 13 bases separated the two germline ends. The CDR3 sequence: CAVGTGDSPLHF. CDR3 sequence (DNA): TGTGCCGTTGGGACGGGGGATTCACCCCTCCACTTT.

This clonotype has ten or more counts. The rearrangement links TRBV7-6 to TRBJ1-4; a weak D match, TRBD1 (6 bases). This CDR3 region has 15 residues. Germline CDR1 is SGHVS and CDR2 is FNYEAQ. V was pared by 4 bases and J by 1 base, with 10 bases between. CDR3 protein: CASSSGGGTNEKLFF. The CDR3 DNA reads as TGTGCCAGCAGCTCTGGAGGGGGAACTAATGAAAAACTGTTTTTT.

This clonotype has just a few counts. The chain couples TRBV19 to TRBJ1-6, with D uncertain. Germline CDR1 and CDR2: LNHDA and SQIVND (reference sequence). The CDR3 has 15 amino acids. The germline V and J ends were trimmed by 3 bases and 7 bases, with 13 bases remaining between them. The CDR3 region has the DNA TGTGCCAGTAGTATGTCCTCGGGAGACAATTCACCCCTCCACTTT. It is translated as CASSMSSGDNSPLHF.

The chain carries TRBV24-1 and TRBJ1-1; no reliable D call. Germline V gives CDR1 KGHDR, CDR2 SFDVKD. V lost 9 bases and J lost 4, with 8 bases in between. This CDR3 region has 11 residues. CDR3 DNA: TGTGCCACCTCTCAAGGCACTGAAGCTTTCTTT. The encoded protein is CATSQGTEAFF.

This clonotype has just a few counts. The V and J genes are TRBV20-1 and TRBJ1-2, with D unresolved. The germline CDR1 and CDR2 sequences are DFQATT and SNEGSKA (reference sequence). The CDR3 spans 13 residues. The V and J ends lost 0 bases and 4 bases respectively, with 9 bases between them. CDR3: CSARDSRIYGYTF. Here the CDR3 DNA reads TGCAGTGCTAGAGATTCCAGGATCTATGGCTACACCTTC.

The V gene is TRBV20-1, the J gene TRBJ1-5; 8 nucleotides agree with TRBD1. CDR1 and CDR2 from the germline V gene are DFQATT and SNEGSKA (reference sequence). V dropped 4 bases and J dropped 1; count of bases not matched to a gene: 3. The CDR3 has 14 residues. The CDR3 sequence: CSATGQASNQPQHF. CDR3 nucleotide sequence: TGCAGTGCTACGGGACAGGCGAGCAATCAGCCCCAGCATTTT.

CDR3 sequence: CSAGSSYNEQFF. The CDR3 DNA reads TGCAGTGCTGGGAGCTCCTACAATGAGCAGTTCTTC. The chain carries TRBV20-1 and TRBJ2-1; perhaps TRBD2 as D (5 bases). This CDR3 is 12 amino acids long. With 5 bases removed from V and 0 bases from J, the gap between germline ends came to 5 bases. The germline CDR1 and CDR2 sequences are DFQATT and SNEGSKA (reference sequence).

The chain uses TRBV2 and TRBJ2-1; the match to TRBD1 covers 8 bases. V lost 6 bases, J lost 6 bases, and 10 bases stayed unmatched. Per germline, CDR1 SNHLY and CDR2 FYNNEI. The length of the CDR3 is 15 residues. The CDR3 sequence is CASSAGGLPGNEQFF. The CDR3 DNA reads TGTGCCAGCAGCGCAGGGGGCCTACCTGGCAATGAGCAGTTCTTC. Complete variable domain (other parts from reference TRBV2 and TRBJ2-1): EPEVTQTPSHQVTQMGQEVILRCVPISNHLYFYWYRQILGQKVEFLVSFYNNEISEKSEIFDDQFSVERPDGSNFTLKIRSTKLEDSAMYFCASSAGGLPGNEQFFGPGTRLTVL.

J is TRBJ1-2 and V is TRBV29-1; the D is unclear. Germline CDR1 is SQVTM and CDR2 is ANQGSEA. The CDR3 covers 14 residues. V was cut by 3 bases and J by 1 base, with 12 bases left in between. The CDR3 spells CSVDEAGVNYGYTF. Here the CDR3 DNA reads TGCAGCGTTGATGAGGCAGGAGTTAACTATGGCTACACCTTC. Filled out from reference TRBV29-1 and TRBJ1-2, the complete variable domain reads SAVISQKPSRDICQRGTSLTIQCQVDSQVTMMFWYRQQPGQSLTLIATANQGSEATYESGFVIDKFPISRPNLTFSTLTVSNMSPEDSSIYLCSVDEAGVNYGYTFGSGTRLTVV.

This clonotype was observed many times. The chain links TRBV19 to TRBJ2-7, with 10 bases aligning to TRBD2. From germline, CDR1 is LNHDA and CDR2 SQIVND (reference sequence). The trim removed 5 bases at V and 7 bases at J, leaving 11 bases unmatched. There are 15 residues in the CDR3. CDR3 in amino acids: CASSSRLAGVGEQYF. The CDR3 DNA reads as TGTGCCAGTAGTTCCCGGCTAGCGGGAGTTGGGGAGCAGTACTTC.

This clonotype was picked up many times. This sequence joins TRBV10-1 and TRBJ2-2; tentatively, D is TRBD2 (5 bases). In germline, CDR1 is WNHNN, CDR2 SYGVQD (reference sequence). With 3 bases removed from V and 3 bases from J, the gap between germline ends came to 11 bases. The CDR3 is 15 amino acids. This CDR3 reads CASSDWGVDTGELFF. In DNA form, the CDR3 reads TGCGCCAGCAGTGATTGGGGAGTGGACACCGGGGAGCTGTTTTTT.